These 15 T cell receptor beta chains were sequenced from one sample in a study of blood T cell repertoires in COVID-19. Some clones are missing from TCRdb's copy, which holds only in-frame ones; the method was immunoSEQ multiplex PCR. Found here are 100,000 to 150,000 clones, about 91% of them singletons; the top ten hold about 9.4%. The sample consisted of peripheral blood. These receptors were collected from a man over 45 with acute or convalescent COVID-19.

The chain carries TRBV15 and TRBJ1-5, with 8 bases matching TRBD1. CDR3 length: 15 residues. J gave up 3 bases and V 5 bases, and 6 bases lay outside the gene matches. Germline V gene data show CDR1 as LNHNV and CDR2 as YYDKDF (reference sequence). CDR3 sequence reads: CATSSDRGYNQPQHF. Here the CDR3 DNA reads TGTGCCACCAGCTCCGACAGGGGCTACAATCAGCCCCAGCATTTT.

The chain carries TRBV28 and TRBJ1-2; D remains ambiguous. CDR1 MDHEN and CDR2 SYDVKM come from the germline V gene. The CDR3 is 13 amino acids. V gave up 2 bases and J gave up 2 bases, with 6 bases separating them. The CDR3 loop is CASSLRRNYGYTF. The CDR3 region has the DNA TGTGCCAGCAGTTTACGCAGGAACTATGGCTACACCTTC.

The chain joins TRBV5-1 to TRBJ2-2, with D maybe TRBD1 (7 bases). Germline CDR1 reads SGHRS; CDR2 reads YFSETQ. Trimming left V 4 bases short and J 4 bases short, with 17 bases between. The CDR3 contains 16 residues. CDR3 amino acids: CASSMNRGGGTGELFF. CDR3 DNA sequence: TGCGCCAGCAGCATGAACAGGGGAGGTGGCACCGGGGAGCTGTTTTTT. The full variable domain, completed using reference TRBV5-1 and TRBJ2-2, is KAGVTQTPRYLIKTRGQQVTLSCSPISGHRSVSWYQQTPGQGLQFLFEYFSETQRNKGNFPGRFSGRQFSNSRSEMNVSTLELGDSALYLCASSMNRGGGTGELFFGEGSRLTVL.

V is TRBV7-2 and J is TRBJ2-7; the match to TRBD2 covers 9 bases. The CDR3 spans 15 residues. The germline CDR1 and CDR2 sequences are SGHTA and FQGNSA. Trimming removed 7 bases from V and 6 bases from J; junction bases left unmatched: 13. In DNA, the CDR3 is TGTGCCAGCACGGAGAAGGGACTAGCACCCCGCGAGCAGTACTTC. Encoded protein: CASTEKGLAPREQYF.

The V and J genes are TRBV27 and TRBJ1-2, with TRBD1 matching over 11 bases. The CDR3 runs to 17 residues. Germline assignment: CDR1 MNHEY and CDR2 SMNVEV (reference sequence). The trim removed 3 bases at V and 5 bases at J, leaving 11 bases unmatched. The CDR3 nucleotides read TGTGCCAGCAGTTTTGGACATTTGGGGGACAGGGGGTATGGCTACACCTTC. It specifies CASSFGHLGDRGYGYTF.

The chain couples TRBV28 to TRBJ1-2, with TRBD1 identical over 10 bases. Germline CDR1 reads MDHEN; CDR2 reads SYDVKM. Germline trimming cut 0 bases from V and 8 bases from J; bases unmatched to any gene: 3. The CDR3 is 14 amino acids. CDR3 DNA: TGTGCCAGCAGTTTATGGACAGGGGGCCGGGGCTACACCTTC. This translates into CASSLWTGGRGYTF.

This chain connects TRBV12-5 to TRBJ2-5, with D maybe TRBD1 (6 bases). V lost 3 bases to trimming and J lost 7 bases, with 18 bases between them. Germline-derived CDR1 and CDR2 are LGHNT and FRNRAP. This CDR3 is 15 amino acids long. This CDR3 reads CASGFPAGQGPTQYF. As DNA, the CDR3 is TGTGCTAGTGGTTTCCCAGCTGGCCAGGGGCCGACCCAGTACTTC.

The chain combines TRBV5-1 with TRBJ2-5; D not certain. The germline V gene encodes CDR1 SGHRS and CDR2 YFSETQ. The CDR3 has 12 amino acids. Trimming took 2 bases from V and 5 from J, leaving 7 bases between them. In nucleotides, the CDR3 is TGCGCCAGCAGCTTTGAGCTGGAGACCCAGTACTTC. As protein: CASSFELETQYF.

The rearrangement uses TRBV6-5 and TRBJ2-7; D perhaps matches TRBD1 (6 bases). The germline CDR1 and CDR2 sequences are MNHEY and SVGAGI. The CDR3 has 13 amino acids. Trimming cost V 10 bases and J 2 bases, with 15 bases left between them. CDR3 sequence: CAIQRDNTYEQYF. The CDR3 DNA follows: TGTGCCATCCAACGGGACAACACCTACGAGCAGTACTTC.

This chain uses TRBV4-1 with TRBJ1-5; tentatively, D is TRBD1 (5 bases). In germline, CDR1 is MGHRA, CDR2 YSYEKL. Trimming pared 0 bases from V and 12 bases from J, leaving 21 bases between. The CDR3 contains 16 residues. DNA for the CDR3: TGCGCCAGCAGCCAAGAAGTATCTGGGAAACGGCAGGGCCAGCATTTT. Its protein product is CASSQEVSGKRQGQHF.

This chain connects TRBV10-3 to TRBJ1-1; 9 nucleotides line up with TRBD1. The V gene end was trimmed by 0 bases and the J gene end by 1 base; junction bases not matched to a gene: 6. CDR3 length: 17 amino acids. CDR1 is ENHRY and CDR2 is SYGVKD in the germline V gene. CDR3 in DNA: TGTGCCATCAGTGAGTCTACAGGGGGCGGAGGGAACACTGAAGCTTTCTTT. Its protein is CAISESTGGGGNTEAFF.

The J gene is TRBJ2-1, the V gene TRBV21-1; the listed D gene, TRBD1, was not tested against the DNA. TRBV21-1 is a pseudogene. There are 15 residues in the CDR3. In DNA form, the CDR3 reads TGTGCCAGCAGCAACCGGGACAGGGTTCCAAATGAGCAGTTCTTC. Its protein is CASSNRDRVPNEQFF.

J is TRBJ2-3 and V is TRBV5-1; 7 nucleotides agree with TRBD2. CDR3 length equals 13 residues. V shed 5 bases, J shed 6 bases, and the junction held 6 bases outside the gene matches. Germline CDR1 SGHRS, CDR2 YFSETQ. The CDR3 reads CASSLTSLDTQYF. The CDR3 nucleotides read TGCGCCAGCAGTTTGACTAGCCTCGATACGCAGTATTTT.

J is TRBJ2-7 and V is TRBV5-4; TRBD1 agrees at 10 bases. The junction had 1 base not matched to a gene; V was cut back by 2 bases and J by 2 bases. Germline V gene lookup returns CDR1 SGHNT and CDR2 YYREEE (reference sequence). CDR3 length equals 14 residues. The CDR3 nucleotides are TGTGCCAGCAGCTTAGGACAGGGGGCCTACGAGCAGTACTTC. Translating it yields CASSLGQGAYEQYF.

The chain carries TRBV4-2 and TRBJ2-7; perhaps TRBD2 as D (6 bases). Germline loops: CDR1 LGHNA, CDR2 YNFKEQ. The CDR3 runs 16 residues. V lost 5 bases, J lost 1 base, and 18 bases lay in between. CDR3 region: CASSASATPLSYEQYF. The CDR3 bases are TGTGCCAGCAGCGCTAGCGCTACTCCCTTATCCTACGAGCAGTACTTC.